The 21 T cell receptor beta chains below all came from one sample that was sequenced in a study of cytomegalovirus exposure and HLA in healthy donors. PCR employed 60 Vbeta and 13 Jbeta primers. Method: immunoSEQ multiplex PCR; TCRdb's copy keeps in-frame clones and lacks some. The data show 60,000 to 90,000 clones, approximately 70% seen once. The sample comprised PBMCs. The receptors shown here come from a woman between 45 and 65 years old in good health and CMV-seropositive.

This chain uses TRBV15 with TRBJ2-7; 10 bases agree with TRBD1. The V and J ends lost 3 bases and 4 bases, in that order; junction bases with no gene match: 6. This CDR3 region has 15 residues. Germline CDR1 reads LNHNV; CDR2 reads YYDKDF (reference sequence). The CDR3: CATSRGTGEGYEQYF. CDR3 DNA sequence: TGTGCCACCAGCAGGGGGACAGGGGAGGGGTACGAGCAGTACTTC.

The chain recombines TRBV28 with TRBJ2-7; 8 positions agree with TRBD2. The CDR3 is 14 residues long. Germline V gives CDR1 MDHEN, CDR2 SYDVKM. The V segment lost 10 bases and the J segment 3 bases; nucleotides outside the gene matches: 11. CDR3 region: CATRAGTSLYEQYF. The DNA for the CDR3 is TGTGCCACACGAGCCGGGACTAGTCTCTACGAGCAGTACTTC.

This clone was seen only a few times. V is TRBV9 and J is TRBJ1-2, with 10 bases that match TRBD1. This CDR3 is built from 17 residues. Germline CDR1 reads SGDLS; CDR2 reads YYNGEE. Trimming took 3 bases from V and 5 from J; bases not matched to a gene: 13. The CDR3 DNA reads as TGTGCCAGCAGCGCCGGGACAGGGGATACCAATATTTATGGCTACACCTTC. Its protein product is CASSAGTGDTNIYGYTF.

The chain has TRBV7-9 and TRBJ2-1, with D possibly being TRBD2 (5 bases). Germline V CDR1 and CDR2: SEHNR, FQNEAQ (reference sequence). The length of the CDR3 is 16 residues. Trimming stripped 5 bases from V and 6 bases from J, with 20 bases between. CDR3 DNA sequence: TGTGCCAGCAGCAAATGGACTCCCACCCGGGGCAATGAGCAGTTCTTC. Translating it yields CASSKWTPTRGNEQFF.

The chain couples TRBV9 to TRBJ1-4; 10 nucleotides line up with TRBD1. The CDR3 is 15 residues long. The V segment lost 4 bases and the J segment 8 bases; nucleotides outside the gene matches: 8. Germline assignment: CDR1 SGDLS and CDR2 YYNGEE. CDR3 DNA sequence: TGTGCCAGCAGCCCTCGGACAGGGGGAAACGAAAAACTGTTTTTT. Its protein is CASSPRTGGNEKLFF.

The chain carries TRBV7-8 and TRBJ2-3; D remains unclear. Germline lookup yields CDR1 SGHVS and CDR2 FQNEAQ. The CDR3 contains 12 residues. Trimming cost V 8 bases and J 2 bases, with 8 bases left between them. CDR3 amino acids: CASLEITDTQYF. CDR3 bases: TGTGCCAGCCTAGAGATCACAGATACGCAGTATTTT.

V and J are TRBV19 and TRBJ1-1; a possible D gene is TRBD1 (6 bases). The CDR3 has 18 amino acids. V dropped 3 bases and J dropped 0 bases, with 20 bases sitting between them. In germline, CDR1 is LNHDA, CDR2 SQIVND (reference sequence). The CDR3 loop reads CASSIGLQGSSMNTEAFF. CDR3 nucleotide sequence: TGTGCCAGTAGTATTGGATTACAGGGTAGCAGTATGAACACTGAAGCTTTCTTT.

This chain links TRBV4-3 with TRBJ1-1; D call uncertain. Looked up from germline, CDR1 is LGHNA and CDR2 is YSLEER. The CDR3 sequence is 15 residues long. Trimming left V 1 base short and J 0 bases short, with 9 bases between. CDR3 nucleotide sequence: TGCGCCAGCAGCCAAGCACGGTCGTTGAACACTGAAGCTTTCTTT. Translation gives CASSQARSLNTEAFF.

This chain links TRBV6-5 with TRBJ1-4; D is perhaps TRBD1 (5 bases). The germline V and J ends were trimmed by 4 bases and 0 bases, with 9 bases remaining between them. The CDR3 spans 15 residues. Per germline, CDR1 MNHEY and CDR2 SVGAGI. CDR3 in amino acids: CASSSRGTTNEKLFF. CDR3 nucleotides: TGTGCCAGCAGTTCCCGGGGGACAACTAATGAAAAACTGTTTTTT.

This clone was detected once. The chain joins TRBV29-1 to TRBJ2-3; TRBD2 is a possible D gene (5 bases). Germline-derived CDR1 and CDR2 are SQVTM and ANQGSEA. The CDR3 length is 15 residues. V lost 4 bases, J lost 4 bases, and 18 bases lay in between. CDR3: CSVASGLLGADTQYF. The CDR3 coding sequence is TGCAGCGTTGCGTCTGGGTTATTGGGAGCAGATACGCAGTATTTT.

The chain carries TRBV7-8 and TRBJ2-7; 14 bases map to TRBD2. Looked up from germline, CDR1 is SGHVS and CDR2 is FQNEAQ. After removal of 1 base from V and 4 bases from J, the junction contained 3 bases not matched to a gene. The CDR3 is 16 residues long. The CDR3 region is CASSLGLAGGLYEQYF. The CDR3 DNA follows: TGTGCCAGCAGCTTAGGACTAGCGGGGGGGCTATACGAGCAGTACTTC. Complete variable domain (other parts from reference TRBV7-8 and TRBJ2-7): GAGVSQSPRYKVAKRGQDVALRCDPISGHVSLFWYQQALGQGPEFLTYFQNEAQLDKSGLPSDRFFAERPEGSVSTLKIQRTQQEDSAVYLCASSLGLAGGLYEQYFGPGTRLTVT.

The chain joins TRBV11-2 to TRBJ2-1, with a tentative D call TRBD2 (6 bases). The CDR3 spans 18 residues. The germline CDR1 and CDR2 sequences are SGHAT and FQNNGV. Deletions cut 1 base from V and 0 bases from J, with 16 bases between. This CDR3 reads CASSLGVGLHSSYNEQFF. CDR3 DNA sequence: TGTGCCAGCAGCTTAGGAGTGGGACTCCACAGCTCCTACAATGAGCAGTTCTTC.

The genes are TRBV25-1 and TRBJ1-2, with D perhaps matching TRBD1 (6 bases). V lost 6 bases, J lost 8 bases, and 10 bases lay in between. The CDR3 runs to 11 residues. The germline gives CDR1 MGHDK, CDR2 SYGVNS. DNA for the CDR3: TGTGCCAGCAGGGGGGCCGGGGGCTACACCTTC. Protein product: CASRGAGGYTF.

This chain joins TRBV21-1 and TRBJ2-2; no check of the table's D call, TRBD1, against the DNA was made. TRBV21-1 is flagged as a pseudogene. There are 15 residues in the CDR3. This CDR3 reads CADLSGTTNTGELFF. The DNA for the CDR3 is TGTGCCGACCTGTCCGGGACAACCAACACCGGGGAGCTGTTTTTT.

This clone has just a few counts. The chain links TRBV25-1 to TRBJ1-4; D perhaps matches TRBD1 (6 bases). Germline V gives CDR1 MGHDK, CDR2 SYGVNS. Trimming cost V 4 bases and J 8 bases, with 17 bases left between them. This CDR3 is built from 15 residues. The CDR3 is CASSARRGLGEKLFF. CDR3 sequence (DNA): TGTGCCAGCAGTGCCCGCAGGGGCTTAGGGGAAAAACTGTTTTTT.

The chain combines TRBV19 with TRBJ2-3; D gene uncertain. The V end was cut by 8 bases, the J end by 3 bases, with 12 bases between. Germline V gene sequence: CDR1 LNHDA, CDR2 SQIVND (reference sequence). The CDR3 extends over 13 amino acids. The CDR3 region is CASVARTTDTQYF. The CDR3 DNA sequence: TGTGCCAGTGTAGCACGAACTACAGATACGCAGTATTTT.

This clone was counted only a few times. The gene calls are TRBV7-8 and TRBJ2-3; D remains unclear. Germline CDR1 and CDR2: SGHVS and FQNEAQ. Trimming removed 5 bases from V and 4 bases from J, with 10 bases in between. The CDR3 loop spans 13 amino acids. CDR3 bases: TGTGCCAGCAGCACCGGGTCCCCAGATACGCAGTATTTT. Protein: CASSTGSPDTQYF. The full variable domain, completed using reference TRBV7-8 and TRBJ2-3, is GAGVSQSPRYKVAKRGQDVALRCDPISGHVSLFWYQQALGQGPEFLTYFQNEAQLDKSGLPSDRFFAERPEGSVSTLKIQRTQQEDSAVYLCASSTGSPDTQYFGPGTRLTVL.

The J gene is TRBJ1-3, the V gene TRBV9; 9 bases agree with TRBD1. CDR3 size: 15 residues. CDR1 and CDR2 (germline): SGDLS, YYNGEE. V dropped 4 bases and J dropped 7; count of bases not matched to a gene: 9. CDR3 protein: CASSPQTTGGNTIYF. CDR3 DNA sequence: TGTGCCAGCAGCCCCCAAACGACAGGGGGGAACACCATATATTTT.

The chain uses TRBV27 and TRBJ1-6, with 8 nucleotides matching TRBD1. Germline CDR1 MNHEY, CDR2 SMNVEV (reference sequence). This CDR3 region has 13 residues. The V and J ends lost 5 bases and 9 bases, in that order; junction bases with no gene match: 3. In DNA, the CDR3 is TGTGCCAGCAGTCTGGACAGGGTTTCACCCCTCCACTTT. It is translated as CASSLDRVSPLHF.

This clone was counted a single time. The rearrangement links TRBV5-6 to TRBJ1-5, with 12 bases fitting TRBD1. The CDR3 is 17 residues long. Trimming at V came to 4 bases and at J to 9 bases, leaving 14 bases not matched to a gene. Germline assignment: CDR1 SGHDT and CDR2 YYEEEE. The CDR3 sequence: CASSLGEPGQGASPQHF. The CDR3 nucleotides read TGTGCCAGCAGCCTGGGGGAACCGGGACAGGGGGCTTCGCCCCAGCATTTT. The full variable domain, in which reference TRBV5-6 and TRBJ1-5 provide the parts outside the CDR3, is DAGVTQSPTHLIKTRGQQVTLRCSPKSGHDTVSWYQQALGQGPQFIFQYYEEEERQRGNFPDRFSGHQFPNYSSELNVNALLLGDSALYLCASSLGEPGQGASPQHFGDGTRLSIL.

This clone was detected a few times. The V gene is TRBV4-1, the J gene TRBJ2-5; 9 bases are shared with TRBD1. The V segment lost 4 bases and the J segment 9 bases; nucleotides outside the gene matches: 21. This CDR3 is built from 18 residues. The germline V gene has CDR1 MGHRA and CDR2 YSYEKL. The CDR3 bases are TGCGCCAGCAGCCGGGGTTCATCCGGGGGACAGGGACCGGTGGCCCAGTACTTC. Its translation is CASSRGSSGGQGPVAQYF.